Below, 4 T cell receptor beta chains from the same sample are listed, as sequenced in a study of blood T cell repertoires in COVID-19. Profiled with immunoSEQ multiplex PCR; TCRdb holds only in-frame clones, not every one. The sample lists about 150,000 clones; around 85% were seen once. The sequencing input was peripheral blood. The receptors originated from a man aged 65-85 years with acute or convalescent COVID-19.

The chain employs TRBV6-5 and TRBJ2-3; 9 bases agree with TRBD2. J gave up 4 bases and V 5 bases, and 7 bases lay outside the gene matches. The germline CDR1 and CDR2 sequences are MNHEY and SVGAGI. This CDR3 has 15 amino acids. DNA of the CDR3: TGTGCCAGCAGTCCGATAGCGGGAGTTGCAGATACGCAGTATTTT. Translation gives CASSPIAGVADTQYF.

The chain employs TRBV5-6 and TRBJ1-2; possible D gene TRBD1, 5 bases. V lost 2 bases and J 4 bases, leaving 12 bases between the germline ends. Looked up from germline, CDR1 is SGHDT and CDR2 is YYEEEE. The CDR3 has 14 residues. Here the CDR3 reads CASSLDRPSYGYTF. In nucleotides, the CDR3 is TGTGCCAGCAGCTTAGACAGACCCTCCTATGGCTACACCTTC.

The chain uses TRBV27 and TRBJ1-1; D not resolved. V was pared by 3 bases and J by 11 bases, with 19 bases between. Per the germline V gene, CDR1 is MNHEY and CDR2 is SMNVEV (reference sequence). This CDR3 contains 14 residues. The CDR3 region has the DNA TGTGCCAGCAGTTTTCGGCTGGGAGAAGTTGGGGCTTTCTTT. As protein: CASSFRLGEVGAFF.

This CDR3 reads CSALSQETQYF. The CDR3 nucleotides are TGCAGTGCGCTCAGCCAAGAGACCCAGTACTTC. The rearrangement links TRBV20-1 to TRBJ2-5, with D hard to call. Trimming stripped 6 bases from V and 1 base from J, with 6 bases between. There are 11 residues in the CDR3. CDR1 is DFQATT and CDR2 is SNEGSKA in the germline V gene (reference sequence).